A single sample gave rise to the 18 T cell receptor beta chains below, sequenced in a study of low-dose radiotherapy and immunotherapy resistance in tumors. Priming of first-strand cDNA relied on TRAV- and TRBV-specific primers (covering alpha and beta chains). TCR amplification involved about 18 PCR cycles with a constant-region primer and V-primer adapter. TCRdb recomputed calls from the reads with MiXCR, one row per CDR3 protein. The table lists under 95,000 distinct CDR3 sequences, 15% to 20% of them singletons. This sample's time point: before trial treatment. The sample here was PBMCs, taken before treatment. All receptors derive from a male donor with prostate cancer.

This clonotype occurred many times. The chain uses TRBV4-1 and TRBJ2-1, with D possibly matching TRBD2 (6 bases). The CDR3 contains 13 residues. V lost 1 base and J 9 bases, leaving 10 bases between the germline ends. Germline values: CDR1 MGHRA, CDR2 YSYEKL. Here the CDR3 DNA reads TGCGCCAGCAGCCAAGCCGAGGGAGGTGAGCAGTTCTTC. This translates into CASSQAEGGEQFF.

This chain joins TRBV6-2 or TRBV6-3 and TRBJ2-2; 7 bases align to TRBD1. CDR1 and CDR2 from the germline V gene are MNHEY and SVGEGT. The CDR3 loop spans 18 amino acids. V lost 7 bases, J lost 4 bases, and 18 bases stayed unmatched. CDR3 DNA: TGTGCCAGCACCTCCTCAAGGGGTGAGGGGGCATTCACCGGGGAGCTGTTTTTT. Its protein product is CASTSSRGEGAFTGELFF.

This clonotype has just a few counts. This chain joins TRBV3-1 and TRBJ2-2; weak D call: TRBD1 (5 bases). This CDR3 region has 16 residues. CDR1 LGHDT and CDR2 YNNKEL come from the germline V gene (reference sequence). Trimming removed 1 base from V and 1 base from J, with 10 bases in between. CDR3 bases: TGTGCCAGCAGCCAAGGAAGGGGTCTGAACACCGGGGAGCTGTTTTTT. Encoded protein: CASSQGRGLNTGELFF.

This clonotype was counted many times. One junction end does not reproduce the germline sequence, and a read error may be involved. The chain recombines TRBV5-1 with TRBJ1-1; D is ambiguous. The germline V gene has CDR1 SGHRS and CDR2 YFSETQ. CDR3 size: 13 residues. The CDR3 DNA reads as TGTGCCAGTAGCCCGGACGGGAACACTGAAGCTTTCTTT. Protein product: CASSPDGNTEAFF.

V gene TRBV2 combines with J gene TRBJ2-3; D is uncertain. CDR1 is SNHLY, CDR2 FYNNEI, per germline. This CDR3 spans 12 amino acids. Trimming stripped 6 bases from V and 2 bases from J, with 6 bases between. Here the CDR3 DNA reads TGTGCCAGCAGGGTCAACACAGATACGCAGTATTTT. Encoded protein: CASRVNTDTQYF.

This clonotype came up many times. V usage is TRBV12-3 or TRBV12-4 and J usage is TRBJ2-2; TRBD2 aligns across 7 bases. The V and J ends lost 5 bases and 2 bases, in that order; junction bases with no gene match: 5. This CDR3 spans 15 amino acids. The CDR3 coding sequence is TGTGCCAGCAGTAACAGCGGGGAAAACACCGGGGAGCTGTTTTTT. Amino acid sequence: CASSNSGENTGELFF.

This clonotype was counted ten times or more. This chain connects TRBV28 to TRBJ1-5, with 8 bases that match TRBD1. The CDR3 consists of 15 residues. V dropped 6 bases and J dropped 6; count of bases not matched to a gene: 10. Germline V gene data show CDR1 as MDHEN and CDR2 as SYDVKM. CDR3 nucleotide sequence: TGTGCCAGCAGGTGGTCGCCAGGGGGCAGTCAGCCCCAGCATTTT. This encodes CASRWSPGGSQPQHF.

There are many counts of this clonotype. This chain uses TRBV19 with TRBJ1-2, with D unclear. The V gene lost 0 bases and the J gene lost 5 bases, with 7 bases spanning the gap. Germline lookup yields CDR1 LNHDA and CDR2 SQIVND (reference sequence). This CDR3 has 13 amino acids. The CDR3 here is CASSIDTEYGYTF. In DNA, the CDR3 is TGTGCCAGTAGTATAGATACAGAGTATGGCTACACCTTC.

In its sample, this clonotype was seen many times. This chain links TRBV6-1 with TRBJ2-3, with 11 bases fitting TRBD2. CDR1 and CDR2 from the germline V gene are MNHNS and SASEGT. The CDR3 spans 15 residues. Trimming at V came to 6 bases and at J to 3 bases, leaving 5 bases not matched to a gene. CDR3 region: CASSITSGGTDTQYF. The CDR3 region has the DNA TGTGCCAGCAGCATTACTAGCGGGGGAACAGATACGCAGTATTTT.

This clonotype was counted many times. This chain links TRBV11-3 with TRBJ2-1; TRBD2 matches 7 bases. The CDR3 is made up of 12 amino acids. V shed 5 bases and J 9 bases; nucleotides not matched to a gene: 4. CDR1 is SGHNT, CDR2 YENEEA, per germline. CDR3 coding DNA: TGTGCCAGCAGCAGAGAGCGGGGTGAGCAGTTCTTC. It encodes CASSRERGEQFF.

This clonotype was seen repeatedly, ten times or more. V usage is TRBV5-4 and J usage is TRBJ2-7, with 8 positions matching TRBD2. Trimming took 3 bases from V and 4 from J; bases not matched to a gene: 15. This CDR3 is built from 17 residues. Germline CDR1 is SGHNT and CDR2 is YYREEE (reference sequence). In DNA, the CDR3 is TGTGCCAGCAGCTCGGGGGGGCGAGCACGTGGATTTTACGAGCAGTACTTC. Amino acids: CASSSGGRARGFYEQYF.

In its sample, this clonotype was seen many times. This sequence joins TRBV9 and TRBJ2-3; TRBD1 matches at 7 bases. V was clipped by 4 bases and J by 2 bases; unmatched bases: 7. Germline CDR1 SGDLS, CDR2 YYNGEE. The CDR3 covers 15 residues. Here the CDR3 DNA reads TGTGCCAGCAGCTCGCGGACAGGACTCACAGATACGCAGTATTTT. Translation: CASSSRTGLTDTQYF.

The sample holds many counts of this clonotype. V gene TRBV12-3 or TRBV12-4 combines with J gene TRBJ2-1; either TRBD1 or TRBD2 may supply D (5 bases each). Trimming removed 6 bases from V and 0 bases from J, with 15 bases in between. The CDR3 is 16 amino acids. The CDR3 protein is CASRAWDGSSYNEQFF. The CDR3 bases are TGTGCCAGCAGGGCCTGGGACGGTAGCTCCTACAATGAGCAGTTCTTC.

The table lists this clonotype with many counts. V is TRBV5-1 and J is TRBJ2-1; maybe TRBD2 (6 bases). Germline-derived CDR1 and CDR2 are SGHRS and YFSETQ. CDR3 length: 16 residues. V lost 3 bases and J lost 4, with 17 bases in between. In nucleotides, the CDR3 is TGCGCCAGCAGCTCGTCGCTAGCGTCCGGGTACAATGAGCAGTTCTTC. It yields the protein CASSSSLASGYNEQFF.

This clonotype has ten or more counts. The chain recombines TRBV11-2 with TRBJ1-1; TRBD1 might be the D (5 bases). The germline CDR1 and CDR2 sequences are SGHAT and FQNNGV. This CDR3 is built from 15 residues. V was pared by 5 bases and J by 1 base, with 14 bases between. CDR3: CASSRLQGPNTEAFF. The CDR3 region has the DNA TGTGCCAGCAGCCGCCTTCAGGGCCCGAACACTGAAGCTTTCTTT.

The sample holds many counts of this clonotype. The CDR3 loop is CASSLDGEETQYF. CDR3 sequence (DNA): TGTGCCAGCAGCCTGGACGGCGAAGAGACCCAGTACTTC. The rearrangement uses TRBV6-6 and TRBJ2-5; D unclear. Germline V gene lookup returns CDR1 MNHNY and CDR2 SVGAGI (reference sequence). CDR3 length: 13 residues. Trimming took 6 bases from V and 3 from J, leaving 11 bases between them.

Many counts were recorded for this clonotype. The gene calls are TRBV5-1 and TRBJ2-3; 9 bases agree with TRBD1. There are 16 residues in the CDR3. The V gene's germline CDR1 is SGHRS and CDR2 YFSETQ. Trimming at V came to 4 bases and at J to 0 bases, leaving 6 bases not matched to a gene. The CDR3 coding sequence is TGCGCCAGCAGCCAACGGGACAGGGCGAGCACAGATACGCAGTATTTT. Translation: CASSQRDRASTDTQYF. The full variable domain, with the rest looked up from reference TRBV5-1 and TRBJ2-3, is KAGVTQTPRYLIKTRGQQVTLSCSPISGHRSVSWYQQTPGQGLQFLFEYFSETQRNKGNFPGRFSGRQFSNSRSEMNVSTLELGDSALYLCASSQRDRASTDTQYFGPGTRLTVL.

This clonotype was found many times. This rearrangement joins TRBV5-1 to TRBJ1-2; maybe TRBD1 (5 bases). Per the germline V gene, CDR1 is SGHRS and CDR2 is YFSETQ. The V gene lost 3 bases and the J gene lost 2 bases, with 5 bases spanning the gap. This CDR3 has 12 amino acids. The DNA of the CDR3 is TGCGCCAGCAGCTGGGACAACTATGGCTACACCTTC. Residues: CASSWDNYGYTF.